One and the same sample provided the 28 T cell receptor beta chains below, sequenced in a study of shared clonotypes between healthy human individuals. The repertoire was sequenced with immunoSEQ multiplex PCR; TCRdb's copy has only in-frame clones and lacks some. The table has about 2.3 million clones, over 90% seen once. The sequenced material came from naive CD4+ T cells from PBMCs. Subset noted: CD45RA+ positively selected. The receptor set was obtained from a man younger than 30 in good health. Some clones in this sample may be carry-over from other donors' samples.

This clone came up once. The chain carries TRBV27 and TRBJ2-2; 9 bases line up with TRBD2. This CDR3 has 14 residues. Germline V lookup: CDR1 MNHEY, CDR2 SMNVEV (reference sequence). After removal of 6 bases from V and 5 bases from J, the junction contained 4 bases not matched to a gene. CDR3 DNA: TGTGCCAGCAGAATCCTAGCGGGGACCGGGGAGCTGTTTTTT. Translation: CASRILAGTGELFF.

This rearrangement joins TRBV5-1 to TRBJ2-3; D might be TRBD2 (5 bases). V was cut by 3 bases and J by 3 bases, with 17 bases left in between. The length of the CDR3 is 16 residues. Germline V gives CDR1 SGHRS, CDR2 YFSETQ. The CDR3 DNA reads as TGCGCCAGCAGCTGGGCCCGAGCGGCGGATACAGATACGCAGTATTTT. Its translation: CASSWARAADTDTQYF.

In regard to this clone: Other nucleotide sequences in the sample specify the same CDR3. The gene calls are TRBV28 and TRBJ1-2, with unresolved D. Germline CDR1 and CDR2: MDHEN and SYDVKM. The CDR3 is made up of 14 amino acids. Trimming pared 4 bases from V and 0 bases from J, leaving 9 bases between. The chain's CDR3 is CASSSSGTNYGYTF. The CDR3 nucleotides read TGTGCCAGCAGTTCCTCCGGGACTAACTATGGCTACACCTTC.

This sequence joins TRBV19 and TRBJ2-5; 8 bases fit TRBD1. CDR1 and CDR2 (germline): LNHDA, SQIVND (reference sequence). The CDR3 consists of 14 residues. V gave up 3 bases and J gave up 5 bases; unmatched junction bases: 5. The CDR3 reads CASSMAGGRETQYF. The CDR3 region has the DNA TGTGCCAGTAGTATGGCAGGGGGCCGGGAGACCCAGTACTTC. Full variable domain (missing parts from reference TRBV19 and TRBJ2-5): DGGITQSPKYLFRKEGQNVTLSCEQNLNHDAMYWYRQDPGQGLRLIYYSQIVNDFQKGDIAEGYSVSREKKESFPLTVTSAQKNPTAFYLCASSMAGGRETQYFGPGTRLLVL.

This chain links TRBV28 with TRBJ1-5, with no clear D. The CDR3 covers 16 residues. Trimming stripped 6 bases from V and 1 base from J, with 16 bases between. From germline, CDR1 is MDHEN and CDR2 SYDVKM. CDR3 sequence (DNA): TGTGCCAGCAGCCCAGCGGCTTGGTGGAGCAATCAGCCCCAGCATTTT. Amino acids: CASSPAAWWSNQPQHF.

The J gene is TRBJ2-1, the V gene TRBV11-3, with D possibly being TRBD2 (6 bases). Trimming pared 5 bases from V and 10 bases from J, leaving 21 bases between. This CDR3 is 15 amino acids long. CDR1 is SGHNT, CDR2 YENEEA, per germline. As DNA, the CDR3 is TGTGCCAGCAGCATGGGACTGCCCCCCCAGCAGGAGCAGTTCTTC. It encodes CASSMGLPPQQEQFF.

V is TRBV7-2 and J is TRBJ1-1, with D maybe TRBD1 (5 bases). The V end was cut by 2 bases, the J end by 2 bases, with 15 bases between. Germline V gives CDR1 SGHTA, CDR2 FQGNSA. The CDR3 length is 16 residues. CDR3 nucleotides: TGTGCCAGCAGCTTATTAGCCGGGGCGGGAAACACTGAAGCTTTCTTT. Translating gives CASSLLAGAGNTEAFF.

The chain links TRBV7-3 to TRBJ2-7; 9 positions match TRBD1. CDR3 length equals 17 residues. Trimming took 4 bases from V and 2 from J; bases not matched to a gene: 12. Germline V gene data show CDR1 as SGHTA and CDR2 as FQGTGA. CDR3 sequence reads: CASSSIPDRGAPYEQYF. The CDR3 nucleotides are TGTGCCAGCAGCTCCATCCCCGACAGGGGGGCCCCCTACGAGCAGTACTTC.

The chain joins TRBV5-1 to TRBJ2-3; D is uncertain. The CDR3 extends over 15 amino acids. From germline, CDR1 is SGHRS and CDR2 YFSETQ. V lost 2 bases and J lost 3, with 13 bases in between. DNA for the CDR3: TGCGCCAGCAGCTTAGACGCTCCTCGTACAGATACGCAGTATTTT. Translated, it gives CASSLDAPRTDTQYF. Supplemented by reference TRBV5-1 and TRBJ2-3, the full variable domain reads KAGVTQTPRYLIKTRGQQVTLSCSPISGHRSVSWYQQTPGQGLQFLFEYFSETQRNKGNFPGRFSGRQFSNSRSEMNVSTLELGDSALYLCASSLDAPRTDTQYFGPGTRLTVL.

CDR3 DNA: TGCGCCAGCAGCTTGGGGCGGACAGGGGAGAACACCGGGGAGCTGTTTTTT. Amino acids: CASSLGRTGENTGELFF. The V and J genes are TRBV5-1 and TRBJ2-2, with 9 bases fitting TRBD1. The V gene end was trimmed by 0 bases and the J gene end by 1 base; junction bases not matched to a gene: 4. CDR3 size: 17 residues. Germline CDR1 SGHRS, CDR2 YFSETQ.

The rearrangement uses TRBV28 and TRBJ2-5; tentative D call: TRBD1 (5 bases). Germline CDR1 and CDR2: MDHEN and SYDVKM. This CDR3 contains 15 residues. V was shortened by 3 bases and J by 0 bases, with 11 bases between the two germline ends. Here the CDR3 reads CASSLGLVDQETQYF. CDR3 bases: TGTGCCAGCAGTTTGGGGCTAGTTGACCAAGAGACCCAGTACTTC.

This clone was counted a few times. V usage is TRBV12-5 and J usage is TRBJ1-1, with D uncertain. Germline V gene data show CDR1 as LGHNT and CDR2 as FRNRAP. The CDR3 runs 13 residues. V was shortened by 3 bases and J by 6 bases, with 11 bases between the two germline ends. CDR3 DNA: TGTGCTAGTGGTTTTGACCAGAGGGCTGAAGCTTTCTTT. Translation: CASGFDQRAEAFF.

As to this clone: Different DNA sequences within this sample yield the same CDR3. The chain carries TRBV18 and TRBJ2-7, with D perhaps assigned TRBD1 or TRBD2 (5 bases each). The CDR3 covers 14 residues. Germline CDR1 reads KGHSH; CDR2 reads LQKENI. Trimming took 0 bases from V and 2 from J, leaving 8 bases between them. DNA of the CDR3: TGTGCCAGCTCACCACCGGGGGTTCCCTACGAGCAGTACTTC. This translates into CASSPPGVPYEQYF. Filled out from reference TRBV18 and TRBJ2-7, the complete variable domain reads NAGVMQNPRHLVRRRGQEARLRCSPMKGHSHVYWYRQLPEEGLKFMVYLQKENIIDESGMPKERFSAEFPKEGPSILRIQQVVRGDSAAYFCASSPPGVPYEQYFGPGTRLTVT.

This clone was observed a single time. The V and J genes are TRBV7-6 and TRBJ2-2; D is unresolved. CDR3 length equals 13 residues. CDR1 SGHVS and CDR2 FNYEAQ come from the germline V gene. Trimming stripped 1 base from V and 5 bases from J, with 5 bases between. CDR3: CASSLDLTGELFF. The CDR3 DNA follows: TGTGCCAGCAGCTTAGACTTGACCGGGGAGCTGTTTTTT.

The V gene is TRBV5-1, the J gene TRBJ2-3; 12 bases match TRBD2. The CDR3 is 16 residues long. The V gene's germline CDR1 is SGHRS and CDR2 YFSETQ. V shed 4 bases and J 4 bases; nucleotides not matched to a gene: 7. CDR3: CASSATSGSRSDTQYF. The CDR3 DNA follows: TGCGCCAGCAGCGCGACTAGCGGGAGTAGATCAGATACGCAGTATTTT.

This chain links TRBV7-5 with TRBJ2-1; whether TRBD2, the table's D call, matches the DNA was not checked. TRBV7-5 constitutes a pseudogene. The CDR3 runs to 13 residues. The CDR3 DNA follows: TGTGTCAGAAGTTACTGTGCGGGGAACGAGCAGTTCTTC. It is translated as CVRSYCAGNEQFF.

The chain links TRBV18 to TRBJ2-7; no clear D. Germline loops: CDR1 KGHSH, CDR2 LQKENI. There are 13 residues in the CDR3. V dropped 4 bases and J dropped 2 bases, with 9 bases sitting between them. CDR3 coding DNA: TGTGCCAGCTCACAAAGTCAGACCTACGAGCAGTACTTC. As protein: CASSQSQTYEQYF.

Worth noting for this clone: Different DNA sequences within this sample yield the same CDR3. The V call is TRBV6-5, the J call TRBJ1-1, with D maybe TRBD1 (5 bases). From germline, CDR1 is MNHEY and CDR2 SVGAGI. The CDR3 is 15 residues long. The V end lost 0 bases, the J end lost 3 bases, and 11 bases lay between the germline ends. The CDR3 region is CASSYSGQGHTEAFF. The CDR3 DNA sequence: TGTGCCAGCAGTTACTCGGGGCAGGGTCACACTGAAGCTTTCTTT.

The V and J genes are TRBV28 and TRBJ2-5; tentative D call: TRBD1 (6 bases). CDR1 is MDHEN, CDR2 SYDVKM, per germline. Between the trimmed V and J ends, which lost 6 bases and 4 bases, there was a span of 27 bases. This CDR3 region has 18 residues. The CDR3 is CASSSFSGSAGVGETQYF. CDR3 sequence (DNA): TGTGCCAGCAGCTCATTTTCCGGATCCGCAGGGGTGGGAGAGACCCAGTACTTC.

The genes are TRBV28 and TRBJ2-3; 14 bases line up with TRBD2. CDR3 size: 17 residues. The junction had 7 bases not matched to a gene; V was cut back by 5 bases and J by 3 bases. The germline V gene encodes CDR1 MDHEN and CDR2 SYDVKM. CDR3 sequence reads: CASSPGTSGSRTDTQYF. The CDR3 DNA sequence: TGTGCCAGCAGTCCCGGGACTAGCGGGAGTCGGACAGATACGCAGTATTTT. The full variable domain, its missing parts supplied by reference TRBV28 and TRBJ2-3, is DVKVTQSSRYLVKRTGEKVFLECVQDMDHENMFWYRQDPGLGLRLIYFSYDVKMKEKGDIPEGYSVSREKKERFSLILESASTNQTSMYLCASSPGTSGSRTDTQYFGPGTRLTVL.

The V and J genes are TRBV7-2 and TRBJ1-2, with D unclear. This CDR3 is 14 amino acids long. From germline, CDR1 is SGHTA and CDR2 FQGNSA. Trimming pared 0 bases from V and 2 bases from J, leaving 7 bases between. This CDR3 reads CASSLATYNYGYTF. In DNA form, the CDR3 reads TGTGCCAGCAGCTTAGCCACTTACAACTATGGCTACACCTTC.

J is TRBJ1-1 and V is TRBV28; D perhaps matches TRBD1 (6 bases). The CDR3 sequence is 12 residues long. Germline-derived CDR1 and CDR2 are MDHEN and SYDVKM. The germline V and J ends were trimmed by 7 bases and 5 bases, with 11 bases remaining between them. This CDR3 reads CASTFRGTEAFF. For the CDR3, the DNA is TGTGCCAGCACCTTCAGGGGAACTGAAGCTTTCTTT.

The V and J genes are TRBV5-1 and TRBJ2-1, with D possibly TRBD2 on 6 matching bases. V shed 0 bases and J shed 8 bases, with 18 bases lying between them. The CDR3 contains 16 residues. Per germline, CDR1 SGHRS and CDR2 YFSETQ. The CDR3 nucleotides read TGCGCCAGCAGCTTGGTCCCGAGAGTAGCGGCGTATGAGCAGTTCTTC. It translates to CASSLVPRVAAYEQFF.

This chain links TRBV19 with TRBJ1-4; D might be TRBD1 (6 bases). The germline V and J ends were trimmed by 9 bases and 4 bases, with 12 bases remaining between them. The CDR3 is 13 residues long. Germline V lookup: CDR1 LNHDA, CDR2 SQIVND (reference sequence). CDR3 residues: CARQFRGNEKLFF. The CDR3 DNA reads as TGTGCCAGGCAGTTCAGGGGTAATGAAAAACTGTTTTTT.

V and J are TRBV5-1 and TRBJ2-7; 8 bases agree with TRBD2. Germline V gene data show CDR1 as SGHRS and CDR2 as YFSETQ. The CDR3 runs 15 residues. The V segment lost 2 bases and the J segment 5 bases; nucleotides outside the gene matches: 9. CDR3: CASSLAGASPHEQYF. The CDR3 nucleotides are TGCGCCAGCAGCTTAGCGGGAGCGTCTCCCCACGAGCAGTACTTC.

The V and J genes are TRBV4-3 and TRBJ2-2; 9 bases are shared with TRBD2. Trimming took 1 base from V and 1 from J; bases not matched to a gene: 10. This CDR3 region has 19 residues. The germline CDR1 and CDR2 sequences are LGHNA and YSLEER. CDR3: CASSQVFGGGDMNTGELFF. The CDR3 coding sequence is TGCGCCAGCAGCCAAGTATTTGGCGGGGGGGATATGAACACCGGGGAGCTGTTTTTT.

The CDR3 nucleotides are TGTGCCAGTAGCCCCCGGGGGGGAGATGACAATGAGCAGTTCTTC. Its translation is CASSPRGGDDNEQFF. The V gene is TRBV19, the J gene TRBJ2-1; the match to TRBD2 covers 8 bases. Germline lookup yields CDR1 LNHDA and CDR2 SQIVND (reference sequence). V shed 6 bases, J shed 5 bases, and the junction held 9 bases outside the gene matches. The CDR3 is 15 amino acids.

This clone was seen once. V is TRBV2 and J is TRBJ2-5; 8 nucleotides agree with TRBD2. The CDR3 is 13 residues long. Germline trimming cut 6 bases from V and 5 bases from J; bases unmatched to any gene: 5. The germline CDR1 and CDR2 sequences are SNHLY and FYNNEI. The CDR3 region has the DNA TGTGCCAGCAGCCGGGAGGGTTGGGAGACCCAGTACTTC. Protein product: CASSREGWETQYF.